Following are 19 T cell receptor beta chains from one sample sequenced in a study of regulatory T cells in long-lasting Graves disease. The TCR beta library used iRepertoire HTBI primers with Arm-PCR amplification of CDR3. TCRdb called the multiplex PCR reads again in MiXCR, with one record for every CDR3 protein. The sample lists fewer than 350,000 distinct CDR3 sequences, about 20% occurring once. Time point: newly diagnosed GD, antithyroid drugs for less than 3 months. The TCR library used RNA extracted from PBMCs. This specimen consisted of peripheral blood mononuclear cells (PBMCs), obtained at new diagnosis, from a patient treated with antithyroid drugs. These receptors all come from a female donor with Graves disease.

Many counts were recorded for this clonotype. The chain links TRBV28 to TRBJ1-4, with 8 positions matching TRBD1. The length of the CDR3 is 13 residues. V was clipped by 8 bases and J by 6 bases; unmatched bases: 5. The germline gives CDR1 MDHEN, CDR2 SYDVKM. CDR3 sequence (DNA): TGTGCCAGCCTCAGGGGGCGCGATGAAAAACTGTTTTTT. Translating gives CASLRGRDEKLFF.

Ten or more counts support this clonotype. CDR3 protein: CASSLSLGTQETQYF. The DNA for the CDR3 is TGCGCCAGCAGCTTGTCGTTAGGAACTCAAGAGACCCAGTACTTC. The J gene is TRBJ2-5, the V gene TRBV5-1; no clear D gene. The CDR3 runs 15 residues. With 1 base removed from V and 2 bases from J, the gap between germline ends came to 12 bases. CDR1 is SGHRS and CDR2 is YFSETQ in the germline V gene.

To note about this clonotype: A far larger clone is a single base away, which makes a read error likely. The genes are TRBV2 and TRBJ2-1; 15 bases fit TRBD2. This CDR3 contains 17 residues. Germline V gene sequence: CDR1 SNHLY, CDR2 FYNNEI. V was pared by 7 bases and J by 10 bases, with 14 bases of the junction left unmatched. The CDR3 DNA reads TGTGCCAGCAAAGTGGGACTAGCGGGAGGCCAGACCTACGAGCAGTTCTTC. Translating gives CASKVGLAGGQTYEQFF.

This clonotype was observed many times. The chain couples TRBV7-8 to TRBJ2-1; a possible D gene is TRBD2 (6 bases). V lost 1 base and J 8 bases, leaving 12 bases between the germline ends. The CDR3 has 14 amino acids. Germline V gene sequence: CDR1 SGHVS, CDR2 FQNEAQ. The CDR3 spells CASSLVRGADEQFF. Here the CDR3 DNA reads TGTGCCAGCAGCTTAGTTCGCGGGGCCGATGAGCAGTTCTTC.

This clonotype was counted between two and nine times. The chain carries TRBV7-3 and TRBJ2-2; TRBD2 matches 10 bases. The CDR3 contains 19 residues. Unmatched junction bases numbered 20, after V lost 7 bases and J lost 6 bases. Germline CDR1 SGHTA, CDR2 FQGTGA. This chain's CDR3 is CASNLLWGGTSDIPGELFF. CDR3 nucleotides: TGTGCCAGCAACCTACTATGGGGGGGGACTAGCGATATTCCCGGGGAGCTGTTTTTT.

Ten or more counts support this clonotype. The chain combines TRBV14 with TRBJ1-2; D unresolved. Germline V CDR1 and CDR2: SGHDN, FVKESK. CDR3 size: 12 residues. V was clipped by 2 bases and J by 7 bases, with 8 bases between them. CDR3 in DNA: TGTGCCAGCAGCCAACCGCCGGGTGGCTACACCTTC. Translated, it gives CASSQPPGGYTF.

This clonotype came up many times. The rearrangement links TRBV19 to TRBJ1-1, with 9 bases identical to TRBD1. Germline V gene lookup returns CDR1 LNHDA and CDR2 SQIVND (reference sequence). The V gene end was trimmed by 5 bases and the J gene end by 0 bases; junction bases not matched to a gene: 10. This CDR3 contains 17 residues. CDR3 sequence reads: CASSPPDRGGMNTEAFF. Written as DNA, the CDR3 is TGTGCCAGTAGTCCGCCGGACAGGGGCGGGATGAACACTGAAGCTTTCTTT.

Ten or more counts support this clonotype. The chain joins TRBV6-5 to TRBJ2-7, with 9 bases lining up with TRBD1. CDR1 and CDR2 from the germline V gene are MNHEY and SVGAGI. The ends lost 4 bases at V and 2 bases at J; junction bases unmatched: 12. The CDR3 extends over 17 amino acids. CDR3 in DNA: TGTGCCAGCAGTTGGAACTCCGGGACAGGGATGACCTACGAGCAGTACTTC. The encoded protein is CASSWNSGTGMTYEQYF.

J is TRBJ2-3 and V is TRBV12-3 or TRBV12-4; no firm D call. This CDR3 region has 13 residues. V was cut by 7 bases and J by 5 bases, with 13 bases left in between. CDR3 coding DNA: TGTGCCAGCACCCTCGACTTGGAAGATACGCAGTATTTT. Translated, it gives CASTLDLEDTQYF.

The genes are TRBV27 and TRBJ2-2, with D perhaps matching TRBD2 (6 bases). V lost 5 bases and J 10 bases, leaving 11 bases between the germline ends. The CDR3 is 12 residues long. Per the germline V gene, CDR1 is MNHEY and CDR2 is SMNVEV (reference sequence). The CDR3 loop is CASSPGLKELFF. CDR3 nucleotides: TGTGCCAGCAGTCCCGGACTAAAGGAGCTGTTTTTT.

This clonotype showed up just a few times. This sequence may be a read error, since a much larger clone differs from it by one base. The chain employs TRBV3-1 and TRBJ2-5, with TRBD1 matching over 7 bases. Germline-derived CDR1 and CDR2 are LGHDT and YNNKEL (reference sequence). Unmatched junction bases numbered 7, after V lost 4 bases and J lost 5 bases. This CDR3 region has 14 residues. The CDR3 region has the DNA TGTGCCAGCAGCCGGACAGGATCGGGGGAGACCCAGTACTTC. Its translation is CASSRTGSGETQYF.

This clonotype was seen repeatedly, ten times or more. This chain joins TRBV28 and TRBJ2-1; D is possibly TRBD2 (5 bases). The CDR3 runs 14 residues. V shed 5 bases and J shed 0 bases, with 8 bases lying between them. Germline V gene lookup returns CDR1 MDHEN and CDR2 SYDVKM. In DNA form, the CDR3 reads TGTGCCAGCAGTCAGCGGAACTCCTACAATGAGCAGTTCTTC. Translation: CASSQRNSYNEQFF.

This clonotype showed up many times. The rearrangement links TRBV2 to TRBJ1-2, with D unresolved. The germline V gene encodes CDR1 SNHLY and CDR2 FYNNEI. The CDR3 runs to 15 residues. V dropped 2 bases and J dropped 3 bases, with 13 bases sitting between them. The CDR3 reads CASSERGSIDYGYTF. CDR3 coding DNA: TGTGCCAGCAGTGAACGGGGTTCCATCGACTATGGCTACACCTTC.

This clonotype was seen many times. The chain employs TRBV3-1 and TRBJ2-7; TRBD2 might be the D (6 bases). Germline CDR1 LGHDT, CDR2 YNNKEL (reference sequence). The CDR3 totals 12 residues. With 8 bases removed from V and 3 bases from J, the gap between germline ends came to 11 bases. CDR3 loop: CASGAGFYEQYF. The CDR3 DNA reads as TGTGCCAGCGGGGCGGGGTTCTACGAGCAGTACTTC.

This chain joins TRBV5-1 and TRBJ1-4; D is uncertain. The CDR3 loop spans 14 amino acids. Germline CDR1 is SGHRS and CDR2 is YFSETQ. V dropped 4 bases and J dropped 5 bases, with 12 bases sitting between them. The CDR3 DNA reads TGCGCCAGCAGCGCCCAAGGCCGAAATGAAAAACTGTTTTTT. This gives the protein CASSAQGRNEKLFF.

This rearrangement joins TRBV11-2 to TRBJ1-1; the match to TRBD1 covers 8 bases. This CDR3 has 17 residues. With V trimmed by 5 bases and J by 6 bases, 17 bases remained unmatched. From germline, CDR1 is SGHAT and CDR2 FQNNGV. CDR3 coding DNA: TGTGCCAGCAGCCCCCAAGGACAGGGATGGTTTGAGGCTGAAGCTTTCTTT. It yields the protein CASSPQGQGWFEAEAFF.

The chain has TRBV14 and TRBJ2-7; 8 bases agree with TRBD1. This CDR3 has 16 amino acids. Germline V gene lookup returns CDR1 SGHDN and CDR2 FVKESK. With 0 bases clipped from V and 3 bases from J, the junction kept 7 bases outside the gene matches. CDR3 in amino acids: CASSQEPTGVFYEQYF. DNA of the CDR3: TGTGCCAGCAGCCAAGAACCGACAGGGGTATTCTACGAGCAGTACTTC.

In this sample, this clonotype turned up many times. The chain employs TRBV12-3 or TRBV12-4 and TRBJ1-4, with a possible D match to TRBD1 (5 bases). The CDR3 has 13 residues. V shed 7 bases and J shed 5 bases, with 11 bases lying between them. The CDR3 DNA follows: TGTGCCAGCAATTATCCAGGGAATGAAAAACTGTTTTTT. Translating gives CASNYPGNEKLFF.

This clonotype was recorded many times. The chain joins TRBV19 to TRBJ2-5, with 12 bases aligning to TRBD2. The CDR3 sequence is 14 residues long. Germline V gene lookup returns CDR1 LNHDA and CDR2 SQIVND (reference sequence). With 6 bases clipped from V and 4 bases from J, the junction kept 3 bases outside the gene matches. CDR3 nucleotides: TGTGCCAGTAGGACTAGCGGGAGTTCAGAGACCCAGTACTTC. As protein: CASRTSGSSETQYF.